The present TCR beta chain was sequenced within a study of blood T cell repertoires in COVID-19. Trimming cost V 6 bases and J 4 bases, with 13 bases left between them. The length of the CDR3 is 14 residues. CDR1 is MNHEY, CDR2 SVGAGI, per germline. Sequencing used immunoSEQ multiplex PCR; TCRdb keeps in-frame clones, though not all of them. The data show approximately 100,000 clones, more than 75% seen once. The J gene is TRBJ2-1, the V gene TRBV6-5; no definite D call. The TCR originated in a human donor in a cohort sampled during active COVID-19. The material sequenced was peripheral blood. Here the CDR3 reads CASRPLEVYNEQFF. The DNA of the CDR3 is TGTGCCAGCAGGCCTCTAGAGGTTTACAATGAGCAGTTCTTC.